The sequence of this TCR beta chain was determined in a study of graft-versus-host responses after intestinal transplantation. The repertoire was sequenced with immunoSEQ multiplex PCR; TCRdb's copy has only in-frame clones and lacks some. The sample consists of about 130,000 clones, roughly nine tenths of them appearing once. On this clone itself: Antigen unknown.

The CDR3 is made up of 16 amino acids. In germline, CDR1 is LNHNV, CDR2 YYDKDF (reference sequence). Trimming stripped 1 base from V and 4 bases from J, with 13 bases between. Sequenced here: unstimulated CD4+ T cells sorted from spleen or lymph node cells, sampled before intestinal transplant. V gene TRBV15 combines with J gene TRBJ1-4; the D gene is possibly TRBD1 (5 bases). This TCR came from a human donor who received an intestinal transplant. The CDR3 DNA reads TGTGCCACCAGCAGAGCAGAGGGGTTAGGTAATGAAAAACTGTTTTTT. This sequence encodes CATSRAEGLGNEKLFF.